This TCR beta chain was recorded in a study of post-analysis software for immune sequencing data. As for the study in general: Patients with relapsing-remitting, secondary progressive and progressive-relapsing multiple sclerosis courses were all represented.

The germline gives CDR1 SGHAT, CDR2 FQNNGV. This CDR3 spans 16 amino acids. General study findings and limits: Roughly 5 TRBV segments (TRBV5-6, TRBV5-1 and TRBV20-1 among them) occurred more frequently in patients than in controls. The study found significantly lower normalized Chao1 diversity in multiple sclerosis patients than in controls. Samples prepared in the same batch strongly co-clustered by F measure.

This clonotype occurred a few times. Its specificity is not known. cDNA libraries for TCR beta contained unique molecular identifiers. A population of roughly 0.9 to 11 million T cells gave rise to approximately 500,000 cDNA molecules. TCRdb independently ran MiXCR on the PCR reads; one entry per CDR3 protein. The repertoire holds about 540,000 distinct CDR3 sequences, with around a third as singletons. The TCR comes from a girl aged 2 to 17 with multiple sclerosis. The V and J genes are TRBV11-2 and TRBJ2-7; TRBD1 aligns across 9 bases. The J call may be wrong; the DNA end is better matched by TRBJ2-5. Sequences were obtained from blood. The CDR3 is CASSYPTGGTAGTQYF. In nucleotides, the CDR3 is TGTGCCAGCAGCTACCCGACAGGGGGGACAGCGGGGACCCAGTACTTC.